This T cell receptor beta chain was found in a study of CD8 T cells in ankylosing spondylitis. Study-wide points: Disease-associated clonotypes exhibited CD8+ identity and were relatively infrequent in peripheral blood. Disease-linked clones were reportedly significantly enriched in matched ankylosing spondylitis synovial fluid.

TCRdb ran MiXCR on the 5' RACE reads and lists one entry per CDR3 protein. The table records some 250,000 distinct CDR3 sequences, roughly 8.6% of them present only once. A word on this clonotype: Its antigen is not identified.

Germline V CDR1 and CDR2: MNHEY, SVGAGI. The ends lost 2 bases at V and 5 bases at J; junction bases unmatched: 10. The CDR3 loop spans 16 amino acids. Sequencing was done on a sample of blood, either unsorted or a sorted T cell fraction (not recorded which). The J gene is TRBJ2-5, the V gene TRBV6-5; 8 nucleotides match TRBD2. The receptor was isolated from a male donor with ankylosing spondylitis or in good health (not recorded which). The CDR3 region is CASSYRKAGVLETQYF. The CDR3, as DNA: TGTGCCAGCAGTTACCGGAAAGCGGGGGTCTTGGAGACCCAGTACTTC.